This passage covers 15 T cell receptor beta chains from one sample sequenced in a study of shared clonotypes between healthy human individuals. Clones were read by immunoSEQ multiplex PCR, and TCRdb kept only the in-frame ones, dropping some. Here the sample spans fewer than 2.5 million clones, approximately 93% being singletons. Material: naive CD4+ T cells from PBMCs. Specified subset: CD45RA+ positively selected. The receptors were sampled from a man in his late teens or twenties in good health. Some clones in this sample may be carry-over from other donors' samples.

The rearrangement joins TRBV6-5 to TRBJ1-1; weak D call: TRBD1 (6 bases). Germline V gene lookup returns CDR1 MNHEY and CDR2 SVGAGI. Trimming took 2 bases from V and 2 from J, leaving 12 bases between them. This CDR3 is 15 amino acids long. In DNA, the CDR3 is TGTGCCAGCAGTTACACACTGACAGGCAACACTGAAGCTTTCTTT. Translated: CASSYTLTGNTEAFF.

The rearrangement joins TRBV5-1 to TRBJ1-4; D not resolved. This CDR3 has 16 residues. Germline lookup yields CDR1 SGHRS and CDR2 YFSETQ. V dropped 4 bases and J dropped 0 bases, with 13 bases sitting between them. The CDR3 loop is CASSPSPTSTNEKLFF. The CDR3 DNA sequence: TGCGCCAGCAGCCCTTCCCCCACTTCAACTAATGAAAAACTGTTTTTT.

The CDR3 DNA reads TGTGCCAGCAAGCCCTATAACGTGAACACTGAAGCTTTCTTT. Protein product: CASKPYNVNTEAFF. The chain links TRBV2 to TRBJ1-1; D call uncertain. Germline CDR1 and CDR2: SNHLY and FYNNEI. Deletions cut 7 bases from V and 0 bases from J, with 12 bases between. The CDR3 length is 14 residues.

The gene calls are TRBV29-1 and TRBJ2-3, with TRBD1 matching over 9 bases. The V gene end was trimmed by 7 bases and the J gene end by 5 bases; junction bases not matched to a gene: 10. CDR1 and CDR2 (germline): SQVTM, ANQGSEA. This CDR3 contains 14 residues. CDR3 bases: TGCAGCGCAAACAGGGGGCGCATTATAGATACGCAGTATTTT. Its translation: CSANRGRIIDTQYF.

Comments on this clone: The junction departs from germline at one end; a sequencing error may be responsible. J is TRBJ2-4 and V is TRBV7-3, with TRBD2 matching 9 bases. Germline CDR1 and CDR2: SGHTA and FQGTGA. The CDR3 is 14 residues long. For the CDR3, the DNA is TGTGCCAGCAGCGTAACCGGGACTAGCTATGTTCAGTACTTC. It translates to CASSVTGTSYVQYF.

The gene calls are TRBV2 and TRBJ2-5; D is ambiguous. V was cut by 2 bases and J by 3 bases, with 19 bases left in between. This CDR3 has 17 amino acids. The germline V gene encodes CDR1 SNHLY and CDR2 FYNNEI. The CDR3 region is CASSERAHGLPKETQYF. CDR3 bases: TGTGCCAGCAGTGAAAGGGCCCATGGGCTGCCTAAAGAGACCCAGTACTTC.

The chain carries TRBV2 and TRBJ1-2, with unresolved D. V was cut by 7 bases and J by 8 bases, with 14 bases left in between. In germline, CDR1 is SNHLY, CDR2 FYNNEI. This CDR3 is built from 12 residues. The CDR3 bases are TGTGCCAGCACACCAATTGCGCTGGGCTACACCTTC. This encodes CASTPIALGYTF.

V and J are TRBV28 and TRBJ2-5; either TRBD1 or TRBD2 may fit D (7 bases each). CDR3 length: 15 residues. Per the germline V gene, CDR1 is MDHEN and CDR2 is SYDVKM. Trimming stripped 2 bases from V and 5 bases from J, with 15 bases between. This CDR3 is CASSLSGRGPETQYF. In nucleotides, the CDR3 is TGTGCCAGCAGTTTAAGTGGGAGGGGGCCGGAGACCCAGTACTTC. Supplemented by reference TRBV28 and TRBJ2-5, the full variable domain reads DVKVTQSSRYLVKRTGEKVFLECVQDMDHENMFWYRQDPGLGLRLIYFSYDVKMKEKGDIPEGYSVSREKKERFSLILESASTNQTSMYLCASSLSGRGPETQYFGPGTRLLVL.

The CDR3 protein is CATERAISGNTIYF. In DNA, the CDR3 is TGTGCCACCGAAAGGGCCATCTCTGGAAACACCATATATTTT. V gene TRBV28 combines with J gene TRBJ1-3; no definite D call. The V gene's germline CDR1 is MDHEN and CDR2 SYDVKM. The CDR3 is 14 residues long. V was cut by 10 bases and J by 0 bases, with 13 bases left in between.

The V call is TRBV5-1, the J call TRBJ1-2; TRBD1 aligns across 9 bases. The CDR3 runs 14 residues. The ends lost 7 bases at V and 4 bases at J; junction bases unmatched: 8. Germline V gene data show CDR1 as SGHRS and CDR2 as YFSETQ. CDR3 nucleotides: TGCGCCAGCGGTCAACAGGGGGCGAGCTATGGCTACACCTTC. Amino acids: CASGQQGASYGYTF.

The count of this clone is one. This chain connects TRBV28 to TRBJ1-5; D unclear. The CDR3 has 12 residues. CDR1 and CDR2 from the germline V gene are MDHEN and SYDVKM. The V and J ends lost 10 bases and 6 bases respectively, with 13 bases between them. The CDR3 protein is CATRTLLQPQHF. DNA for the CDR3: TGTGCCACCAGGACCCTACTTCAGCCCCAGCATTTT.

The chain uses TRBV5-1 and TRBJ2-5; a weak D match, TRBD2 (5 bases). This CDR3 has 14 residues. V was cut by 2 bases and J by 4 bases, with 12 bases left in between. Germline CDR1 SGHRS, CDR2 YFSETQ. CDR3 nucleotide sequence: TGCGCCAGCAGCTTTGACCATGGGAGAGAGACCCAGTACTTC. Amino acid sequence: CASSFDHGRETQYF.

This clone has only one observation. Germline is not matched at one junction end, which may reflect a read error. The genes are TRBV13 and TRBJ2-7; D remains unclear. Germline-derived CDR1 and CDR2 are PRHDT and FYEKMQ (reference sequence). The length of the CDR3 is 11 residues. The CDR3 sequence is CASSLGYEQYF. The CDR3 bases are TGTGCCAGCAGCCTAGGGTACGAGCAGTACTTC.

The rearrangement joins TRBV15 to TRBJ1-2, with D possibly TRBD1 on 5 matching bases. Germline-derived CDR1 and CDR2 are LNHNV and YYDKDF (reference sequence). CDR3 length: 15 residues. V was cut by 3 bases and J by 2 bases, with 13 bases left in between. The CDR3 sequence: CATSRMGGINYGYTF. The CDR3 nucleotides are TGTGCCACCAGCAGGATGGGGGGGATCAACTATGGCTACACCTTC. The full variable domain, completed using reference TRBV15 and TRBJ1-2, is DAMVIQNPRYQVTQFGKPVTLSCSQTLNHNVMYWYQQKSSQAPKLLFHYYDKDFNNEADTPDNFQSRRPNTSFCFLDIRSPGLGDTAMYLCATSRMGGINYGYTFGSGTRLTVV.

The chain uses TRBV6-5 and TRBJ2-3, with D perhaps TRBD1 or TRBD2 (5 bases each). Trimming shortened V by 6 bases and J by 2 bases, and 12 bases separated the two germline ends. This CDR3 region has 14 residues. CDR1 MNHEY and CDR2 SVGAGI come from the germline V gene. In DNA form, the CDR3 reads TGTGCCAGCAGCCGGGACCGCCTCACAGATACGCAGTATTTT. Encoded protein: CASSRDRLTDTQYF.